The 10 T cell receptor beta chains in this list originate from one sample, sequenced in a study of cytomegalovirus exposure and HLA in healthy donors (dated by TCRdb to about 2017). The library was generated by the immunoSEQ multiplex PCR assay. This is the immuneACCESS table as TCRdb keeps it, with only in-frame sequences that have V and J called. A part of the clones is gone; compared with another copy, unresolved V genes explain less than half, and the rest is unexplained. Present in this sample are about 44,000 clones, 80% to 95% of which were seen just once. The ten top clones hold approximately 2.1% of the sample. Material for sequencing was PBMCs. These receptors were obtained from a woman aged 18-29 years in good health and CMV-seronegative.

This clone was counted a single time. This chain uses TRBV6-5 with TRBJ2-2; D unclear. CDR1 is MNHEY and CDR2 is SVGAGI in the germline V gene. Trimming took off 6 bases at V and 4 bases at J, with 6 bases between the two ends. The CDR3 runs to 12 residues. As DNA, the CDR3 is TGTGCCAGCAGGGTGAGCACCGGGGAGCTGTTTTTT. It specifies CASRVSTGELFF.

The chain couples TRBV7-9 to TRBJ1-1; 7 bases fit TRBD1. V dropped 2 bases and J dropped 1; count of bases not matched to a gene: 4. The CDR3 totals 15 residues. Germline CDR1 SEHNR, CDR2 FQNEAQ (reference sequence). The chain's CDR3 is CASSLWDRKNTEAFF. DNA of the CDR3: TGTGCCAGCAGCTTATGGGACAGAAAGAACACTGAAGCTTTCTTT. The entire variable domain, with the rest obtained from reference TRBV7-9 and TRBJ1-1, is as follows: DTGVSQNPRHKITKRGQNVTFRCDPISEHNRLYWYRQTLGQGPEFLTYFQNEAQLEKSRLLSDRFSAERPKGSFSTLEIQRTEQGDSAMYLCASSLWDRKNTEAFFGQGTRLTVV.

This clone was picked up one time. This rearrangement joins TRBV7-2 to TRBJ2-1, with D perhaps matching TRBD2 (6 bases). This CDR3 spans 15 amino acids. Per the germline V gene, CDR1 is SGHTA and CDR2 is FQGNSA. Trimming removed 3 bases at V and 0 bases at J, with 9 bases between. This CDR3 reads CASSFSGSSYNEQFF. In DNA form, the CDR3 reads TGTGCCAGCAGCTTTAGCGGTAGCTCCTACAATGAGCAGTTCTTC. Using reference TRBV7-2 and TRBJ2-1 for the parts outside the CDR3, the full variable domain is GAGVSQSPSNKVTEKGKDVELRCDPISGHTALYWYRQSLGQGLEFLIYFQGNSAPDKSGLPSDRFSAERTGGSVSTLTIQRTQQEDSAVYLCASSFSGSSYNEQFFGPGTRLTVL.

The CDR3 nucleotides are TGCGCCAGCAGCCAGAACAGGGTTGAGCAGTACTTC. It codes for CASSQNRVEQYF. The chain is built from TRBV4-1 and TRBJ2-7; TRBD1 might be the D (6 bases). The CDR3 is made up of 12 amino acids. Looked up from germline, CDR1 is MGHRA and CDR2 is YSYEKL. V shed 3 bases and J shed 7 bases, with 10 bases lying between them.

This clone was detected once. In nucleotides, the CDR3 is TGTGCCAGCAGCTTTGGGACAGGGGGCTACGAGCAGTACTTC. Translated, it gives CASSFGTGGYEQYF. The genes are TRBV9 and TRBJ2-7, with TRBD1 matching over 11 bases. There are 14 residues in the CDR3. Germline V gives CDR1 SGDLS, CDR2 YYNGEE. V trimming: 4 bases; J trimming: 3 bases; junction bases outside the gene matches: 3. The complete variable domain, with remaining parts taken from reference TRBV9 and TRBJ2-7, reads DSGVTQTPKHLITATGQRVTLRCSPRSGDLSVYWYQQSLDQGLQFLIQYYNGEERAKGNILERFSAQQFPDLHSELNLSSLELGDSALYFCASSFGTGGYEQYFGPGTRLTVT.

The chain joins TRBV2 to TRBJ2-3; the match to TRBD2 covers 15 bases. The junction had 3 bases not matched to a gene; V was cut back by 4 bases and J by 4 bases. The germline V gene has CDR1 SNHLY and CDR2 FYNNEI. The CDR3 sequence is 16 residues long. DNA of the CDR3: TGTGCCAGCAGTGTCCGGACTAGCGGGGGGGCAGATACGCAGTATTTT. This sequence encodes CASSVRTSGGADTQYF.

This rearrangement joins TRBV29-1 to TRBJ1-1; 9 nucleotides agree with TRBD1. The CDR3 sequence is 14 residues long. Germline CDR1 and CDR2: SQVTM and ANQGSEA. V lost 7 bases and J lost 0; bases outside the gene matches: 6. Here the CDR3 reads CSGGQGGLNTEAFF. Written as DNA, the CDR3 is TGCAGCGGGGGACAGGGAGGCCTGAACACTGAAGCTTTCTTT.

The V and J genes are TRBV10-3 and TRBJ1-5, with 7 bases aligning to TRBD1. This CDR3 contains 12 residues. The germline gives CDR1 ENHRY, CDR2 SYGVKD. J was trimmed by 6 bases and V by 10 bases; bases with no gene match: 6. DNA for the CDR3: TGTGCCACCCGACAGGGCGGTCAGCCCCAGCATTTT. It is translated as CATRQGGQPQHF.

This chain joins TRBV6-5 and TRBJ2-7; 7 bases match TRBD1. V gave up 6 bases and J gave up 6 bases; unmatched junction bases: 14. The CDR3 sequence is 15 residues long. The germline V gene encodes CDR1 MNHEY and CDR2 SVGAGI. The CDR3: CASRGLETGRLEQYF. In nucleotides, the CDR3 is TGTGCCAGCAGGGGGTTGGAGACAGGGAGACTCGAGCAGTACTTC.

The V call is TRBV7-8, the J call TRBJ2-1; D is perhaps TRBD2 (6 bases). Trimming took 5 bases from V and 2 from J, leaving 10 bases between them. The CDR3 has 14 amino acids. Germline assignment: CDR1 SGHVS and CDR2 FQNEAQ. CDR3 in amino acids: CASSPGVAYNEQFF. CDR3 nucleotide sequence: TGTGCCAGCAGCCCGGGGGTAGCCTACAATGAGCAGTTCTTC.